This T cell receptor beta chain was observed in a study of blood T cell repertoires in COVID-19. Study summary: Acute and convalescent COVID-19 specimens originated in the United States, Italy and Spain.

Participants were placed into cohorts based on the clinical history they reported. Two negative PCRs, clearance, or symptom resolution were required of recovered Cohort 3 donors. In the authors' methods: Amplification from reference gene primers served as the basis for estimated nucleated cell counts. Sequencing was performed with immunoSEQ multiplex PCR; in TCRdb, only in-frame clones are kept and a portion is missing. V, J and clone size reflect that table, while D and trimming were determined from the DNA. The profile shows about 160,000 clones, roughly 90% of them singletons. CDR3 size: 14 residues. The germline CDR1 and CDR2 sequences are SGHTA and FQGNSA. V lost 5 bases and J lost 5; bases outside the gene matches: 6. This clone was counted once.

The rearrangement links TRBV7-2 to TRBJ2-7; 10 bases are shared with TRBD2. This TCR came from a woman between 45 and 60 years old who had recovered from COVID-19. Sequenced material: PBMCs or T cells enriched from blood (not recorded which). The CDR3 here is CASSPGLAVDEQYF. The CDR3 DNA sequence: TGTGCCAGCAGCCCCGGACTAGCGGTCGACGAGCAGTACTTC.